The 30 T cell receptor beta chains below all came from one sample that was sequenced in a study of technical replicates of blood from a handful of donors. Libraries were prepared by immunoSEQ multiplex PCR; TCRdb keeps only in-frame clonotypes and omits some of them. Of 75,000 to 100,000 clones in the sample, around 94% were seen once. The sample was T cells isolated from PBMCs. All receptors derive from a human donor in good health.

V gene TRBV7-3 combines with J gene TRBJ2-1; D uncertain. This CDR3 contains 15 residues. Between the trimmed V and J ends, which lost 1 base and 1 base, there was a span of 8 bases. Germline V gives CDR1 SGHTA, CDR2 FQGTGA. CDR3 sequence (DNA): TGTGCCAGCAGCTTAATGGCGGATTCCTACAATGAGCAGTTCTTC. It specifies CASSLMADSYNEQFF.

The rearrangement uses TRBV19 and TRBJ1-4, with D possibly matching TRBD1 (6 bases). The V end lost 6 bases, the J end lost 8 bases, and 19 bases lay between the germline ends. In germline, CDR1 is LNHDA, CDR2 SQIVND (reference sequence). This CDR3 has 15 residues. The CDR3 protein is CASSSQGSLREKLFF. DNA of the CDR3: TGTGCCAGTAGCTCGCAGGGGTCCTTAAGAGAAAAACTGTTTTTT.

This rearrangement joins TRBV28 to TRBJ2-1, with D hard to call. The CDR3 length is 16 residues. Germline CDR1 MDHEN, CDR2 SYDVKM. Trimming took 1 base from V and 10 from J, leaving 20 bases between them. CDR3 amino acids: CASSLYSSVAAGEQFF. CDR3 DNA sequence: TGTGCCAGCAGTTTATATTCCTCGGTCGCGGCTGGAGAGCAGTTCTTC.

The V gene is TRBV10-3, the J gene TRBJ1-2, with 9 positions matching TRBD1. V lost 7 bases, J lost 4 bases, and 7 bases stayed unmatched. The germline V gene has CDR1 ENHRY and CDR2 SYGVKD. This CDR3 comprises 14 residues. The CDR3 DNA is TGTGCCATCACCCCGGACAGGGGTTCCTATGGCTACACCTTC. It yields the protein CAITPDRGSYGYTF.

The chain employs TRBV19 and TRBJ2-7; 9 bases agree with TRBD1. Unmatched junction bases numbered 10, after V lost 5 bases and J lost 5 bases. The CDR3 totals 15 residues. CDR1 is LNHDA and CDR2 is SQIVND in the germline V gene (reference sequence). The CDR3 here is CASSFLGQGYNEQYF. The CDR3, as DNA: TGTGCCAGTAGTTTCTTAGGACAGGGGTACAACGAGCAGTACTTC.

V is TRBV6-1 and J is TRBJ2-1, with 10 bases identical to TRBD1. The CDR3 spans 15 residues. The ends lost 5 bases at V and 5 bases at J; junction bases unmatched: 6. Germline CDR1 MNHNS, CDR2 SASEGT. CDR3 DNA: TGTGCCAGCAGTATTAGACAGGGGGCCAACAATGAGCAGTTCTTC. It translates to CASSIRQGANNEQFF.

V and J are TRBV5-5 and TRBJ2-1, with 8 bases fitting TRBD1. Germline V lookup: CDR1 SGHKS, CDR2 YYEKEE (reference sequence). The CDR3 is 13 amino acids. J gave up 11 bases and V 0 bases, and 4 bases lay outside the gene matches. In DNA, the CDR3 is TGTGCCAGCAGCTTGGCGGACAGGGTGCAGCAGTTCTTC. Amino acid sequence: CASSLADRVQQFF.

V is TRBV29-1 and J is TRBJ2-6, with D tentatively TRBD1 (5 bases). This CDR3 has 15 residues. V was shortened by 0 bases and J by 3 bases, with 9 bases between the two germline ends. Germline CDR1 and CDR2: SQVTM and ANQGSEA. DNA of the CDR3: TGCAGCGTTGAAGAACGACAGATTGGGGCCAACGTCCTGACTTTC. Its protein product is CSVEERQIGANVLTF.

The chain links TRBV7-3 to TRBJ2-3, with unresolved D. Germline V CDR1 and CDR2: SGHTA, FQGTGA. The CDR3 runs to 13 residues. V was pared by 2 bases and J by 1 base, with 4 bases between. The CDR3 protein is CASSLEGTDTQYF. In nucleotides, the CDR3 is TGTGCCAGCAGCTTAGAGGGCACAGATACGCAGTATTTT. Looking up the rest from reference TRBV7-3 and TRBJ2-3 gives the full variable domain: GAGVSQTPSNKVTEKGKYVELRCDPISGHTALYWYRQSLGQGPEFLIYFQGTGAADDSGLPNDRFFAVRPEGSVSTLKIQRTERGDSAVYLCASSLEGTDTQYFGPGTRLTVL.

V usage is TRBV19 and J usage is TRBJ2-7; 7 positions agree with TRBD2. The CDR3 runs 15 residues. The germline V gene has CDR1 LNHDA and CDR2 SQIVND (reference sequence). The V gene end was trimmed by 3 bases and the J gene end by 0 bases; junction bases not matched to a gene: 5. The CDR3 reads CASSMLGGDSYEQYF. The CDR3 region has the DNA TGTGCCAGTAGTATGTTGGGGGGGGACTCCTACGAGCAGTACTTC.

The CDR3 spells CASSLGTSGRYEQYF. CDR3 sequence (DNA): TGCGCCAGCAGCTTGGGAACTAGCGGGAGGTACGAGCAGTACTTC. V is TRBV5-1 and J is TRBJ2-7, with 12 bases identical to TRBD2. The CDR3 runs 15 residues. Germline CDR1 SGHRS, CDR2 YFSETQ. Trimming removed 0 bases from V and 4 bases from J; junction bases left unmatched: 2.

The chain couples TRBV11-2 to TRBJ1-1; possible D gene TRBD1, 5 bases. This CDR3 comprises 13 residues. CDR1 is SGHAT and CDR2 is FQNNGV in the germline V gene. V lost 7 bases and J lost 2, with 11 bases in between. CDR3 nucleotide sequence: TGTGCCAGCACCTTGGGGGGTAACACTGAAGCTTTCTTT. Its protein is CASTLGGNTEAFF.

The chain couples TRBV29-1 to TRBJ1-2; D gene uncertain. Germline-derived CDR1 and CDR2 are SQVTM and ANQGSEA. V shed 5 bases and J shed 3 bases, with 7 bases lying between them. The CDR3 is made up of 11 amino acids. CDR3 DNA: TGCAGCGTTCAAGTCGACTATGGCTACACCTTC. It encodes CSVQVDYGYTF.

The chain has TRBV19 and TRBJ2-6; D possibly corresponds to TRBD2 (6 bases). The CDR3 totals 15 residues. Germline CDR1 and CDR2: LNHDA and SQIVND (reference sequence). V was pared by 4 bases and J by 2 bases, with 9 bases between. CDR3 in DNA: TGTGCCAGTAGTAGAGGGGAGGCTGGGGCCAACGTCCTGACTTTC. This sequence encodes CASSRGEAGANVLTF.

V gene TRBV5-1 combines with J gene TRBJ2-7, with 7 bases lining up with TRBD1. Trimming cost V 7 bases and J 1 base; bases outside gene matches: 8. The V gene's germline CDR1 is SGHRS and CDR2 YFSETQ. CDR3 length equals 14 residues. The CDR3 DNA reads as TGCGCCAGCGGAAAGAAGGGGGCGTCCTACGAGCAGTACTTC. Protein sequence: CASGKKGASYEQYF.

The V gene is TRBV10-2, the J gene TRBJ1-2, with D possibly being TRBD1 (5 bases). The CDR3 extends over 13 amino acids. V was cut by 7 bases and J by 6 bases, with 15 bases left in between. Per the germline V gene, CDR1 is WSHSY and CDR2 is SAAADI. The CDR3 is CASIRRQMDGYTF. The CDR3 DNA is TGCGCCAGCATTAGGCGACAGATGGATGGCTACACCTTC.

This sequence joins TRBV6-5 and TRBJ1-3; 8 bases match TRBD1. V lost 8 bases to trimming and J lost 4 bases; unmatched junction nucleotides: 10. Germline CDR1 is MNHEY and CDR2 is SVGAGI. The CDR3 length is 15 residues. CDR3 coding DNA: TGTGCCAGCGCATTGACAGGGGACACCGGAAACACCATATATTTT. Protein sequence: CASALTGDTGNTIYF.

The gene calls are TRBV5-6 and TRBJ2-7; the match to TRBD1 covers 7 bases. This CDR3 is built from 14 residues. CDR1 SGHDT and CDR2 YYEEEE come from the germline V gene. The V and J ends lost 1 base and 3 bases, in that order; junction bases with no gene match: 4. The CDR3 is CASSLLRGLYEQYF. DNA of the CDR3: TGTGCCAGCAGCTTGCTTAGGGGGCTCTACGAGCAGTACTTC.

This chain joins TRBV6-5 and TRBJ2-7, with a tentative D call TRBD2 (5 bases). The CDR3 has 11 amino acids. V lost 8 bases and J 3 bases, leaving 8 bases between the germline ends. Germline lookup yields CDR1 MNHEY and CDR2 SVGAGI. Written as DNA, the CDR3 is TGTGCCAGCGCGGCGGGCTACGAGCAGTACTTC. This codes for CASAAGYEQYF.

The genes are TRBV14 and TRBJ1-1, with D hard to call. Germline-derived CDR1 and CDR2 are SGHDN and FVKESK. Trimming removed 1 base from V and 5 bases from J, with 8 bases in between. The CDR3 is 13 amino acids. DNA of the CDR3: TGTGCCAGCAGCCAAGGAACGGGAACTGAAGCTTTCTTT. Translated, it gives CASSQGTGTEAFF.

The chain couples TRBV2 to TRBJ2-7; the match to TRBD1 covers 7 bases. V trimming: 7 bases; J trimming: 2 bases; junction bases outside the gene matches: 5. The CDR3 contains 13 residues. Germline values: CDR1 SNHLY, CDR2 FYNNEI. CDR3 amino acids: CASNRDRTYEQYF. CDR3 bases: TGTGCCAGCAACCGGGACAGAACCTACGAGCAGTACTTC.

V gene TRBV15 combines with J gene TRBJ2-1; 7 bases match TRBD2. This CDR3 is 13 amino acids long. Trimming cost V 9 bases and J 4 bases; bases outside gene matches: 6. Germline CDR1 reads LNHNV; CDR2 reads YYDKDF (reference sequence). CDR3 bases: TGTGCCACTACGAGAGCGGGATACAATGAGCAGTTCTTC. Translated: CATTRAGYNEQFF.

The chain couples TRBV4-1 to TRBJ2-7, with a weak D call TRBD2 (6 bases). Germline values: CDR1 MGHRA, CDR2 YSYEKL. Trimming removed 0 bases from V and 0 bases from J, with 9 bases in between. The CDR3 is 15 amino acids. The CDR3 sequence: CASSQDGTYSYEQYF. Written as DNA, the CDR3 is TGCGCCAGCAGCCAAGATGGGACTTACTCCTACGAGCAGTACTTC.

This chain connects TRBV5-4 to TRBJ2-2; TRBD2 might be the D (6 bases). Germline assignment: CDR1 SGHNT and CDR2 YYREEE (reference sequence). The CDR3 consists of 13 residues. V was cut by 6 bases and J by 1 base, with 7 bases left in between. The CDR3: CASNGRNTGELFF. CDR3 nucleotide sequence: TGTGCCAGCAACGGGAGGAACACCGGGGAGCTGTTTTTT.

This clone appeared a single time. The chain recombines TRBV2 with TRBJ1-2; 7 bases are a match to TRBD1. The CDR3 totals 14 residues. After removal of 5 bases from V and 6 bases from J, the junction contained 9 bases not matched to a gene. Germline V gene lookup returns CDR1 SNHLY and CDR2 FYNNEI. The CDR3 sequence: CASSLTGNGDGYTF. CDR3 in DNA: TGTGCCAGCAGTTTGACAGGGAACGGTGATGGCTACACCTTC. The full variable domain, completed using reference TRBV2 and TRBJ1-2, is EPEVTQTPSHQVTQMGQEVILRCVPISNHLYFYWYRQILGQKVEFLVSFYNNEISEKSEIFDDQFSVERPDGSNFTLKIRSTKLEDSAMYFCASSLTGNGDGYTFGSGTRLTVV.

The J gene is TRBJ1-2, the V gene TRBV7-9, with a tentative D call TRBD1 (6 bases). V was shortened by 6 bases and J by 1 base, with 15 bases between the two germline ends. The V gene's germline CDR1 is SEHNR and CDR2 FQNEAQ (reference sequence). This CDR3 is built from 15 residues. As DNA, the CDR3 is TGTGCCAGCAGTTATAAGGACAGTCTTAACTATGGCTACACCTTC. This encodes CASSYKDSLNYGYTF.

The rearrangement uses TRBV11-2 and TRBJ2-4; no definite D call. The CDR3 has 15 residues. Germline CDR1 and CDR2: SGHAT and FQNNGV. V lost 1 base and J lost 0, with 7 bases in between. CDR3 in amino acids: CASSLVQLAKNIQYF. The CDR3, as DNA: TGTGCCAGCAGCTTAGTTCAGTTAGCCAAAAACATTCAGTACTTC.

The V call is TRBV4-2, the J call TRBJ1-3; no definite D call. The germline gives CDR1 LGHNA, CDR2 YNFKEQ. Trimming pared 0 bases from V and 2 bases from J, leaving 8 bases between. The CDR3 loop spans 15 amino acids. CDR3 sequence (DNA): TGTGCCAGCAGCCAAGATCCCACAACTGGAAACACCATATATTTT. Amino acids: CASSQDPTTGNTIYF.

CDR3 sequence (DNA): TGTGCCAGCAGCACCACCTTGACTCCGGGAGGATCCTATGGCTACACCTTC. Translated: CASSTTLTPGGSYGYTF. The chain links TRBV28 to TRBJ1-2; D gene uncertain. Germline V gene lookup returns CDR1 MDHEN and CDR2 SYDVKM. This CDR3 has 17 residues. V was shortened by 6 bases and J by 4 bases, with 24 bases between the two germline ends.

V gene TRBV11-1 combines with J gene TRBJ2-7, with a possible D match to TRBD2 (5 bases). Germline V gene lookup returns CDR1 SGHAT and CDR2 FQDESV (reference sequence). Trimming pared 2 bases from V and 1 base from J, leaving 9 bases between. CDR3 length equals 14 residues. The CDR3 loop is CASSLWERSYEQYF. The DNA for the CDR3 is TGTGCCAGCAGCTTATGGGAGAGGTCCTACGAGCAGTACTTC.